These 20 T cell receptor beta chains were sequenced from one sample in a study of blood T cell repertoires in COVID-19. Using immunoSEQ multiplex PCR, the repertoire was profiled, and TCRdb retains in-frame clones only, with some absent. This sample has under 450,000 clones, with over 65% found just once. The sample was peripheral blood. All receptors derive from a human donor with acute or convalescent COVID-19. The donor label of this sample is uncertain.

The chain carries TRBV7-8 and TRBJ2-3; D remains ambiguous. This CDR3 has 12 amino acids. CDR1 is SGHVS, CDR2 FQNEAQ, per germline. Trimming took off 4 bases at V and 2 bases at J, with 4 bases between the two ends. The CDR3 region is CASSSHTDTQYF. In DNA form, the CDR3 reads TGTGCCAGCAGCTCCCACACAGATACGCAGTATTTT.

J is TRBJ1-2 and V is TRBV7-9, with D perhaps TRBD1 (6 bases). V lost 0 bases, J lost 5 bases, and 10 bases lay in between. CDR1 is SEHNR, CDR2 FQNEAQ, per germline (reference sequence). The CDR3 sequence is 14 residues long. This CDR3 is CASSLAPTGYGYTF. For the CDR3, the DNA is TGTGCCAGCAGCTTAGCCCCGACAGGATATGGCTACACCTTC.

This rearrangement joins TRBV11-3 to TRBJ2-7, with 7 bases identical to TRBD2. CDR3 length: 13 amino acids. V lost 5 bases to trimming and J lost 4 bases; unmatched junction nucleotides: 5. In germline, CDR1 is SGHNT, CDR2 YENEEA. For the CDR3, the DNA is TGTGCCAGCAGCCAGAGCGGGGCGTACGAGCAGTACTTC. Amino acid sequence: CASSQSGAYEQYF.

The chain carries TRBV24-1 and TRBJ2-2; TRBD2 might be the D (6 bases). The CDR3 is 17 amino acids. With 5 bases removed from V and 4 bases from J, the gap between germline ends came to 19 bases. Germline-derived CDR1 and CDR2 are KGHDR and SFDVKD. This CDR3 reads CATSAAWGELGTGELFF. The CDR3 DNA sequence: TGTGCCACCAGTGCCGCCTGGGGGGAATTGGGCACCGGGGAGCTGTTTTTT.

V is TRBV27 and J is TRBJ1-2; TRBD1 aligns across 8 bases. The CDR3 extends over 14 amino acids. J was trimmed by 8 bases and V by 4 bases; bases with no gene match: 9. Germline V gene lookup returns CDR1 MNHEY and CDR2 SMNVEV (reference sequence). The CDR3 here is CASSYRGGVEGYTF. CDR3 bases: TGTGCCAGCAGTTACAGGGGGGGAGTAGAGGGCTACACCTTC.

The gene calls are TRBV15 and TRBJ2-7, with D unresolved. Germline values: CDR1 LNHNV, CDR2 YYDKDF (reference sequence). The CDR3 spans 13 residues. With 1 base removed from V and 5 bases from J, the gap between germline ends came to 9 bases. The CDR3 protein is CATSRGAVDEQYF. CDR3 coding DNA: TGTGCCACCAGCAGAGGGGCAGTAGACGAGCAGTACTTC.

The CDR3 loop reads CASSYSRDSPQHF. The CDR3 DNA follows: TGTGCCAGCAGTTACTCCCGGGACAGCCCCCAGCATTTT. V and J are TRBV6-5 and TRBJ1-5; 7 nucleotides agree with TRBD1. Looked up from germline, CDR1 is MNHEY and CDR2 is SVGAGI. Trimming removed 0 bases from V and 10 bases from J; junction bases left unmatched: 3. The CDR3 totals 13 residues.

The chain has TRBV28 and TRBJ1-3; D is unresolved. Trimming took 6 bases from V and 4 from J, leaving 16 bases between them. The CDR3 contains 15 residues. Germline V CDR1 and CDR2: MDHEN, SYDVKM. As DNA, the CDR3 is TGTGCCAGCAGCCCAATGGGCGTGTCCGGAAACACCATATATTTT. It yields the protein CASSPMGVSGNTIYF.

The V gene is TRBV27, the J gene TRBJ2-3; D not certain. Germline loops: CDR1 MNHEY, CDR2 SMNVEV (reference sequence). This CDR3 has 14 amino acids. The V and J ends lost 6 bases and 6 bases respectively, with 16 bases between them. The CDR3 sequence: CASRSLSALDTQYF. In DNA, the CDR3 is TGTGCCAGCAGGTCACTATCTGCCCTGGATACGCAGTATTTT.

The DNA for the CDR3 is TGTGCCAGCAGTGACCCTACAGGGGGTGGCCAAGAGACCCAGTACTTC. Its translation: CASSDPTGGGQETQYF. This chain joins TRBV2 and TRBJ2-5, with 8 bases lining up with TRBD1. The germline gives CDR1 SNHLY, CDR2 FYNNEI. Trimming cost V 3 bases and J 1 base; bases outside gene matches: 7. The CDR3 is 16 amino acids.

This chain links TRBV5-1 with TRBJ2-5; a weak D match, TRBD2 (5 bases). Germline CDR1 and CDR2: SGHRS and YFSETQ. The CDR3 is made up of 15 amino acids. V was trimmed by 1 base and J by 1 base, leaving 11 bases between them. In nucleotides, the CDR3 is TGCGCCAGCAGCTTGAATTCGGGAACCCAAGAGACCCAGTACTTC. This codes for CASSLNSGTQETQYF.

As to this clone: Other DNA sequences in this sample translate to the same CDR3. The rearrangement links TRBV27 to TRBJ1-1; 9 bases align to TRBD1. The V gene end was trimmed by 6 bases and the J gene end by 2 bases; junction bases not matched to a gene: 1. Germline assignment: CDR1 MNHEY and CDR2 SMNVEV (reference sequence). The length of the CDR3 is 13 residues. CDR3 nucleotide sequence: TGTGCCAGCAGGACAGGGGGTAACACTGAAGCTTTCTTT. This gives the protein CASRTGGNTEAFF.

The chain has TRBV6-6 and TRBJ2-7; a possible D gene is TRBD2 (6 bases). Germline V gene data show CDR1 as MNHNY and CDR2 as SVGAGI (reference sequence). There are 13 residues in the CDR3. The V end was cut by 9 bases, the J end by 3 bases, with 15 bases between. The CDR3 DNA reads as TGTGCCAGTAGAAGGGACTGGGGCTACGAGCAGTACTTC. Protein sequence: CASRRDWGYEQYF.

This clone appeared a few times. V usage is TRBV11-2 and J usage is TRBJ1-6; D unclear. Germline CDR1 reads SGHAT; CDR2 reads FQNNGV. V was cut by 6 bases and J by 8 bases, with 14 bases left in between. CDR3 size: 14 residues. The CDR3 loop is CASSQHPDYSPLHF. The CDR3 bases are TGTGCCAGCAGTCAACACCCCGATTATTCACCCCTCCACTTT.

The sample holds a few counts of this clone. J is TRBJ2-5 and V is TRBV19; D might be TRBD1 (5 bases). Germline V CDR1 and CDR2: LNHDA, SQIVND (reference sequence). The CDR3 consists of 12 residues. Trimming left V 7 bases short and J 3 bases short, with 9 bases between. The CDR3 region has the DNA TGTGCCAGTAAAAACAGGAAAGAGACCCAGTACTTC. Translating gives CASKNRKETQYF.

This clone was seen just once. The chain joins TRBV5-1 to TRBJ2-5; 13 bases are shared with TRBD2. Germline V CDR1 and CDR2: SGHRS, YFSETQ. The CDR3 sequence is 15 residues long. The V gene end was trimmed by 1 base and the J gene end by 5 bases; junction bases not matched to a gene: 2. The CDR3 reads CASSLLTSGRETQYF. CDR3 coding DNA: TGCGCCAGCAGCTTGCTGACTAGCGGGAGGGAGACCCAGTACTTC.

The CDR3 sequence: CASSRRTDNEQFF. In nucleotides, the CDR3 is TGTGCCAGCAGTCGACGGACTGATAATGAGCAGTTCTTC. This chain connects TRBV6-6 to TRBJ2-1; possible D gene TRBD2, 5 bases. V was clipped by 5 bases and J by 7 bases, with 12 bases between them. The CDR3 runs to 13 residues. The germline V gene encodes CDR1 MNHNY and CDR2 SVGAGI (reference sequence).

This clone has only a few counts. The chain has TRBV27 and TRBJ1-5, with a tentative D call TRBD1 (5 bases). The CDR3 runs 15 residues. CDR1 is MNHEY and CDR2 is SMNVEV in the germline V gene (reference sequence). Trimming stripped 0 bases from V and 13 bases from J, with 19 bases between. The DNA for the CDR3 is TGTGCCAGCAGTTTATCGAGCCCCCTCAGGGTCGAACAGCATTTT. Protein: CASSLSSPLRVEQHF.

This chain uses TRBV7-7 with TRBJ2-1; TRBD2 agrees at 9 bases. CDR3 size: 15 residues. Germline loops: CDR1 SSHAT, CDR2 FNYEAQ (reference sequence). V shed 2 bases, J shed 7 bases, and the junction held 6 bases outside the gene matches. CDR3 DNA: TGTGCCAGCAGCTTAAATAGCGGGAGTTCGAATGAGCAGTTCTTC. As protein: CASSLNSGSSNEQFF. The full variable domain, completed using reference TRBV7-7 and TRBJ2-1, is GAGVSQSPRYKVTKRGQDVTLRCDPISSHATLYWYQQALGQGPEFLTYFNYEAQPDKSGLPSDRFSAERPEGSISTLTIQRTEQRDSAMYRCASSLNSGSSNEQFFGPGTRLTVL.

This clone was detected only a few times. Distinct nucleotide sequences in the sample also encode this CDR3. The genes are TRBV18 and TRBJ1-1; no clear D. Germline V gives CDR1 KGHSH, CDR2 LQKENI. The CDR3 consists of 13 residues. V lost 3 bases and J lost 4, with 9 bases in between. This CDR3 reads CASSPVGGTEAFF. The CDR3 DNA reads TGTGCCAGCTCACCGGTCGGAGGCACTGAAGCTTTCTTT. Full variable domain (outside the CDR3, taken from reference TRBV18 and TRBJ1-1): NAGVMQNPRHLVRRRGQEARLRCSPMKGHSHVYWYRQLPEEGLKFMVYLQKENIIDESGMPKERFSAEFPKEGPSILRIQQVVRGDSAAYFCASSPVGGTEAFFGQGTRLTVV.